This T cell receptor beta chain was sequenced for a study of beta chain features in type 1 diabetes. Whole-study context: Across all samples, approximately 110,000,000 sorted cells were examined.

Study-level findings and limits: Shorter TCRB CDR3s, moderately but significantly so, were found in Type 1 diabetes patients in all four CD4+ subsets.

The CDR3 consists of 14 residues. V shed 6 bases and J shed 0 bases, with 11 bases lying between them. The germline gives CDR1 LNHDA, CDR2 SQIVND (reference sequence). Expressed TCRB transcripts were sequenced after all isolated RNA was converted to cDNA. Clones were sequenced by immunoSEQ multiplex PCR, and TCRdb holds only the in-frame ones, with some missing. This table holds about 320,000 clones, around 15% found once. With respect to this clone: Its target is unknown.

Sequenced: central memory CD4+ T cells from blood. This TCR derives from a young man in good health. The rearrangement links TRBV19 to TRBJ1-1, with TRBD1 as a possible D gene (6 bases). In nucleotides, the CDR3 is TGTGCCAGTAGCAAGCAGGGGTTGAACACTGAAGCTTTCTTT. Translating gives CASSKQGLNTEAFF.